This entry lists 23 T cell receptor beta chains sequenced from one sample in a study of blood T cell repertoires in COVID-19. The data were produced by immunoSEQ multiplex PCR, yet TCRdb's version contains in-frame clones alone and is incomplete. The table records more than 300,000 clones, approximately 93% of them present only once. Sequencing was carried out using PBMCs or T cells enriched from blood (not recorded which). The receptor source for this set is a woman aged 40 to 50 who had been exposed to COVID-19.

The V and J genes are TRBV5-4 and TRBJ2-1; no clear D. V was clipped by 4 bases and J by 3 bases, with 14 bases between them. In germline, CDR1 is SGHNT, CDR2 YYREEE (reference sequence). The CDR3 covers 15 residues. The CDR3 loop is CASSRPPADYNEQFF. As DNA, the CDR3 is TGTGCCAGCAGCCGTCCCCCCGCAGACTACAATGAGCAGTTCTTC. The full variable domain, its missing parts supplied by reference TRBV5-4 and TRBJ2-1, is ETGVTQSPTHLIKTRGQQVTLRCSSQSGHNTVSWYQQALGQGPQFIFQYYREEENGRGNFPPRFSGLQFPNYSSELNVNALELDDSALYLCASSRPPADYNEQFFGPGTRLTVL.

J is TRBJ1-2 and V is TRBV27; possible D gene TRBD1, 5 bases. The CDR3 covers 15 residues. Per the germline V gene, CDR1 is MNHEY and CDR2 is SMNVEV (reference sequence). The V and J ends lost 0 bases and 5 bases respectively, with 13 bases between them. In DNA form, the CDR3 reads TGTGCCAGCAGTTTATCTCGGGGGATGGGGTATGGCTACACCTTC. This gives the protein CASSLSRGMGYGYTF.

The genes are TRBV6-5 and TRBJ1-2; unclear D gene. The V gene lost 6 bases and the J gene lost 0 bases, with 11 bases spanning the gap. The CDR3 consists of 14 residues. Germline loops: CDR1 MNHEY, CDR2 SVGAGI. The CDR3 here is CASRTTVTNYGYTF. In DNA, the CDR3 is TGTGCCAGCAGGACCACAGTTACTAACTATGGCTACACCTTC.

The chain carries TRBV5-1 and TRBJ2-5; 9 nucleotides agree with TRBD2. The CDR3 totals 16 residues. Germline CDR1 and CDR2: SGHRS and YFSETQ. J was trimmed by 5 bases and V by 1 base; bases with no gene match: 9. Here the CDR3 DNA reads TGCGCCAGCAGCTTGCCTATGGGACTAGCAGGGGAGACCCAGTACTTC. It yields the protein CASSLPMGLAGETQYF.

This clone has only one observation. One end of the junction fails to match germline, which may point to a read error. The chain's CDR3 is CASSPDRGSGELFF. CDR3 in DNA: TGTGCTAGCAGCCCGGACAGGGGTTCTGGGGAGCTGTTTTTT. The gene calls are TRBV7-7 and TRBJ2-2; TRBD1 aligns across 9 bases. Looked up from germline, CDR1 is SSHAT and CDR2 is FNYEAQ (reference sequence). The CDR3 is made up of 14 amino acids.

The rearrangement uses TRBV19 and TRBJ1-4; 12 nucleotides match TRBD1. The trim removed 7 bases at V and 3 bases at J, leaving 6 bases unmatched. Germline V CDR1 and CDR2: LNHDA, SQIVND (reference sequence). The CDR3 covers 16 residues. The CDR3 nucleotides read TGTGCCAGTAAAGGGACAGGGGGCCAGGCTAATGAAAAACTGTTTTTT. This encodes CASKGTGGQANEKLFF.

The chain employs TRBV6-5 and TRBJ1-1; D is possibly TRBD1 (6 bases). Looked up from germline, CDR1 is MNHEY and CDR2 is SVGAGI. Trimming shortened V by 7 bases and J by 7 bases, and 19 bases separated the two germline ends. The CDR3 runs 14 residues. The chain's CDR3 is CASNRARGAYEAFF. In DNA form, the CDR3 reads TGTGCCAGCAATAGAGCACGGGGGGCCTATGAAGCTTTCTTT.

The V call is TRBV5-1, the J call TRBJ1-3, with TRBD1 matching over 8 bases. Germline CDR1 is SGHRS and CDR2 is YFSETQ. The V segment lost 4 bases and the J segment 4 bases; nucleotides outside the gene matches: 7. The CDR3 runs to 15 residues. The CDR3 protein is CASSHGQGTGNTIYF. CDR3 bases: TGCGCCAGCAGCCATGGACAGGGAACGGGAAACACCATATATTTT. Based on the CDR3 plus reference TRBV5-1 and TRBJ1-3, the full variable domain is KAGVTQTPRYLIKTRGQQVTLSCSPISGHRSVSWYQQTPGQGLQFLFEYFSETQRNKGNFPGRFSGRQFSNSRSEMNVSTLELGDSALYLCASSHGQGTGNTIYFGEGSWLTVV.

The V gene is TRBV9, the J gene TRBJ2-1, with 9 bases lining up with TRBD1. V dropped 0 bases and J dropped 4; count of bases not matched to a gene: 5. This CDR3 has 16 amino acids. From germline, CDR1 is SGDLS and CDR2 YYNGEE. DNA for the CDR3: TGTGCCAGCAGCGTAGCTTGGGGGACAGGGTACAATGAGCAGTTCTTC. Translation: CASSVAWGTGYNEQFF.

Here the CDR3 DNA reads TGTGCCAGCAGCTTAAATCTCGGCACTGAAGCTTTCTTT. Its protein product is CASSLNLGTEAFF. The rearrangement joins TRBV13 to TRBJ1-1; D is unresolved. The V end was cut by 2 bases, the J end by 4 bases, with 8 bases between. The V gene's germline CDR1 is PRHDT and CDR2 FYEKMQ (reference sequence). This CDR3 region has 13 residues.

The chain employs TRBV30 and TRBJ1-1, with 7 bases identical to TRBD1. The V gene's germline CDR1 is GTSNPN and CDR2 SVGIG (reference sequence). The V segment lost 3 bases and the J segment 1 base; nucleotides outside the gene matches: 2. The CDR3 contains 13 residues. CDR3 protein: CAWRTGSNTEAFF. The CDR3 nucleotides are TGTGCCTGGAGGACAGGGTCGAACACTGAAGCTTTCTTT.

This clone came up once. V usage is TRBV13 and J usage is TRBJ2-1, with D unclear. This CDR3 contains 11 residues. Per germline, CDR1 PRHDT and CDR2 FYEKMQ (reference sequence). Trimming removed 6 bases at V and 7 bases at J, with 7 bases between. Here the CDR3 reads CASSRSNEQFF. For the CDR3, the DNA is TGTGCCAGCAGTCGTAGTAATGAGCAGTTCTTC.

The rearrangement uses TRBV7-9 and TRBJ1-6; possible D gene TRBD1, 5 bases. Trimming stripped 5 bases from V and 3 bases from J, with 17 bases between. Germline assignment: CDR1 SEHNR and CDR2 FQNEAQ (reference sequence). The CDR3 has 17 residues. The CDR3 DNA reads as TGTGCCAGCAGCCCCGGAGGGGCCCGGGTCTATAATTCACCCCTCCACTTT. Its translation is CASSPGGARVYNSPLHF.

V gene TRBV24-1 combines with J gene TRBJ2-3; D may be TRBD2 (6 bases). This CDR3 is built from 15 residues. V lost 9 bases to trimming and J lost 1 base, with 16 bases between them. CDR1 is KGHDR, CDR2 SFDVKD, per germline. CDR3 sequence (DNA): TGTGCCACCGCTTCGGAAGGGACTTGCACAGATACGCAGTATTTT. This encodes CATASEGTCTDTQYF.

The chain has TRBV12-3 or TRBV12-4 and TRBJ1-2, with a tentative D call TRBD1 (5 bases). CDR3 length equals 13 residues. The V and J ends lost 6 bases and 5 bases respectively, with 13 bases between them. CDR3 DNA: TGTGCCAGCAGCCCTCGGGGGGGGTATGGCTACACCTTC. This gives the protein CASSPRGGYGYTF.

This chain joins TRBV7-9 and TRBJ1-6, with D unresolved. The V and J ends lost 7 bases and 0 bases respectively, with 7 bases between them. The CDR3 extends over 14 amino acids. Germline assignment: CDR1 SEHNR and CDR2 FQNEAQ (reference sequence). CDR3 protein: CASTTRSYNSPLHF. The CDR3 nucleotides read TGTGCCAGCACCACGCGCTCCTATAATTCACCCCTCCACTTT.

The chain employs TRBV6-5 and TRBJ2-7; TRBD1 matches at 9 bases. Germline V gene data show CDR1 as MNHEY and CDR2 as SVGAGI. V dropped 6 bases and J dropped 1; count of bases not matched to a gene: 7. The CDR3 sequence is 15 residues long. This chain's CDR3 is CASSSPGQGSYEQYF. As DNA, the CDR3 is TGTGCCAGCAGCTCACCGGGACAGGGTTCCTACGAGCAGTACTTC.

The genes are TRBV5-1 and TRBJ2-5, with D perhaps matching TRBD2 (5 bases). Trimming cost V 5 bases and J 3 bases, with 5 bases left between them. From germline, CDR1 is SGHRS and CDR2 YFSETQ. The CDR3 loop spans 11 amino acids. The CDR3 region has the DNA TGCGCCAGCAGAGCGGAAGAGACCCAGTACTTC. It yields the protein CASRAEETQYF.

The rearrangement links TRBV19 to TRBJ1-1; D may be TRBD1 (6 bases). The V and J ends lost 6 bases and 1 base respectively, with 21 bases between them. CDR3 size: 17 residues. Per the germline V gene, CDR1 is LNHDA and CDR2 is SQIVND (reference sequence). The CDR3 bases are TGTGCCAGTAGCCATATACAGGGAGGGACTTCGAACACTGAAGCTTTCTTT. Translation gives CASSHIQGGTSNTEAFF.

J is TRBJ1-3 and V is TRBV30; D gene unclear. The V end lost 0 bases, the J end lost 0 bases, and 9 bases lay between the germline ends. CDR1 GTSNPN and CDR2 SVGIG come from the germline V gene (reference sequence). This CDR3 has 15 amino acids. This CDR3 is CAWSVLGVSGNTIYF. The DNA of the CDR3 is TGTGCCTGGAGTGTACTCGGGGTCTCTGGAAACACCATATATTTT.

This clone was seen once. The chain uses TRBV7-9 and TRBJ1-6; D unresolved. Germline V lookup: CDR1 SEHNR, CDR2 FQNEAQ (reference sequence). This CDR3 is built from 14 residues. The V end was cut by 7 bases, the J end by 0 bases, with 7 bases between. CDR3 amino acids: CASNPSSYNSPLHF. CDR3 bases: TGTGCCAGCAATCCCAGCTCCTATAATTCACCCCTCCACTTT. The full variable domain, with the rest looked up from reference TRBV7-9 and TRBJ1-6, is DTGVSQNPRHKITKRGQNVTFRCDPISEHNRLYWYRQTLGQGPEFLTYFQNEAQLEKSRLLSDRFSAERPKGSFSTLEIQRTEQGDSAMYLCASNPSSYNSPLHFGNGTRLTVT.

This clone turned up a few times. The chain uses TRBV19 and TRBJ2-7; tentatively, D is TRBD2 (8 bases). The CDR3 runs 17 residues. V lost 2 bases, J lost 5 bases, and 22 bases lay in between. Germline V gene data show CDR1 as LNHDA and CDR2 as SQIVND (reference sequence). The CDR3 bases are TGTGCCAGTAGTATACAGGGGGAGCGGGGGCGCTTCCACGAGCAGTACTTC. It codes for CASSIQGERGRFHEQYF.

The V call is TRBV12-3 or TRBV12-4, the J call TRBJ1-5; no firm D call. CDR3 size: 13 residues. V was trimmed by 3 bases and J by 4 bases, leaving 7 bases between them. Here the CDR3 reads CASSFVLNQPQHF. The CDR3 DNA follows: TGTGCCAGCAGTTTTGTCCTAAATCAGCCCCAGCATTTT.